This TCR beta chain was captured in a study of blood T cell repertoires in COVID-19. For the study at large: Collection of acute and convalescent COVID-19 samples took place in the United States, Italy and Spain. From T cells, B-cell-depleted T cells, or PBMCs came the material, which was cDNA or gDNA.

Original processing methods: From reference gene primer amplification, estimates of nucleated cell counts were derived. Produced via immunoSEQ multiplex PCR; TCRdb's table is partial and in-frame only. V and J calls and clone size are copied from that table; D and trimming were computed from the DNA. The repertoire includes around 120,000 clones, 87% of them detected once, and over 7% sits in the top ten. Per the germline V gene, CDR1 is ENHRY and CDR2 is SYGVKD. The CDR3 totals 13 residues. V was trimmed by 6 bases and J by 4 bases, leaving 10 bases between them. Sequencing was carried out using peripheral blood. This rearrangement joins TRBV10-3 to TRBJ1-5; no clear D. The TCR was taken from a human donor in a cohort sampled during active COVID-19. The CDR3 region has the DNA TGTGCCATCAGCCAGGATAGGAATCAGCCCCAGCATTTT. It is translated as CAISQDRNQPQHF.